Described below is a single TCR beta chain sequence and its context. The data stem from a study of T-cell reconstitution after alpha-beta-depleted transplantation in children. CDR1 and CDR2 from the germline V gene are SGHRS and YFSETQ. CDR3 size: 14 residues. The trim removed 4 bases at V and 4 bases at J, leaving 8 bases unmatched. Unique molecular identifiers were incorporated into the prepared TCRbeta library. A single record per CDR3 protein comes from TCRdb applying MiXCR to the PCR reads. The sample contains a few hundred thousand distinct CDR3 sequences, about 17% of which appear only once. This TCR was recovered from a human donor who donated a stem cell graft to a child with acute lymphoblastic leukemia. The source material was PBMCs from the stem cell graft donor, sampled from the stem cell graft. This chain connects TRBV5-1 to TRBJ2-7; 7 nucleotides line up with TRBD1. For the CDR3, the DNA is TGCGCCAGCAGCGTTACGACAGGGCAATACGAGCAGTACTTC. This gives the protein CASSVTTGQYEQYF.